The sequence of this TCR beta chain was determined in a study of control samples from healthy donors and cancer patients. Repertoires were generated with immunoSEQ multiplex PCR, while TCRdb's copy carries only in-frame clones and drops some. The sample shows about 220,000 clones, about 94% of them seen only once. Germline assignment: CDR1 LNHDA and CDR2 SQIVND (reference sequence). V dropped 6 bases and J dropped 0 bases, with 6 bases sitting between them. CDR3 length equals 14 residues. The TCR originated in a man in his fifties or sixties in good health. The sample comprised blood. The chain is built from TRBV19 and TRBJ2-6; D gene unclear. The CDR3 region is CASSLYSGANVLTF. The CDR3 DNA follows: TGTGCCAGTAGCCTATACTCTGGGGCCAACGTCCTGACTTTC.